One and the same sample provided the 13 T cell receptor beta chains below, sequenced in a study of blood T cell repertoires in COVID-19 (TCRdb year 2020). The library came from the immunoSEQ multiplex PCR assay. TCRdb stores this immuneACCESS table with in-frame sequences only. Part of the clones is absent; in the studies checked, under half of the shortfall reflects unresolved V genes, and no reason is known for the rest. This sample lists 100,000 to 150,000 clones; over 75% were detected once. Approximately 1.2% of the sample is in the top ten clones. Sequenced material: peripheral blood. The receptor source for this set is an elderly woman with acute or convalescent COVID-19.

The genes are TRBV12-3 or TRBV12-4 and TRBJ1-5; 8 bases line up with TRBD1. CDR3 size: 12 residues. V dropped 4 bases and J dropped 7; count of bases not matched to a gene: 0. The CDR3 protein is CASSSGGQPQHF. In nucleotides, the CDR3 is TGTGCCAGCAGTTCAGGGGGCCAGCCCCAGCATTTT.

For the CDR3, the DNA is TGTGCCAGCAGCGAAGCCCCCGGGACTAGCGGGGGGGCGGGGCAGTTCTTC. Its translation is CASSEAPGTSGGAGQFF. J is TRBJ2-1 and V is TRBV4-2; 16 bases agree with TRBD2. Germline trimming cut 5 bases from V and 12 bases from J; bases unmatched to any gene: 13. CDR1 is LGHNA, CDR2 YNFKEQ, per germline. The CDR3 has 17 residues.

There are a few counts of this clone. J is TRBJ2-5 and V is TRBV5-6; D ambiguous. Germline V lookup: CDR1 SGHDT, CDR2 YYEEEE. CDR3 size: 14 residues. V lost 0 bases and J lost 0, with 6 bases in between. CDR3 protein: CASSLASDQETQYF. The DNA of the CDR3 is TGTGCCAGCAGCTTGGCGTCAGACCAAGAGACCCAGTACTTC.

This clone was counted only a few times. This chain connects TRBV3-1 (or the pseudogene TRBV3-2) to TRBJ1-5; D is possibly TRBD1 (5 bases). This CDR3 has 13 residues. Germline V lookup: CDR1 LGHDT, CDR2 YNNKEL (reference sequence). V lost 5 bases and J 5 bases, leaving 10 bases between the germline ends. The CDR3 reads CASSSDSYQPQHF. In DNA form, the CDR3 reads TGTGCCAGCAGCAGCGACAGTTATCAGCCCCAGCATTTT.

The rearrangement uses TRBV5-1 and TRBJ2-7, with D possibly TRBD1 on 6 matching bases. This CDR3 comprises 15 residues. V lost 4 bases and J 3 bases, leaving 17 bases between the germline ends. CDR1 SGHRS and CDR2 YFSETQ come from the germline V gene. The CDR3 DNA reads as TGCGCCAGCAGCCAAGACCCGGGACACTTCTACGAGCAGTACTTC. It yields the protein CASSQDPGHFYEQYF.

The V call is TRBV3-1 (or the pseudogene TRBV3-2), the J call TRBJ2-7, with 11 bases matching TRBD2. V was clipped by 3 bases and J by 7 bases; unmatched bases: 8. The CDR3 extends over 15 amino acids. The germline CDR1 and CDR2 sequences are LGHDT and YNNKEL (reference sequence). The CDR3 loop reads CASSHLSGRAVEQYF. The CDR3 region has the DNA TGTGCCAGCAGCCATCTTAGCGGGAGGGCCGTTGAGCAGTACTTC.

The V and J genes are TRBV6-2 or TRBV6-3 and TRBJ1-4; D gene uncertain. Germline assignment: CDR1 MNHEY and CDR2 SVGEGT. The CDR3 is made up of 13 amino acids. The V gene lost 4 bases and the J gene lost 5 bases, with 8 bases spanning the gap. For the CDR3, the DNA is TGTGCCAGCAGTTTACAGCTAAATGAAAAACTGTTTTTT. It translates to CASSLQLNEKLFF.

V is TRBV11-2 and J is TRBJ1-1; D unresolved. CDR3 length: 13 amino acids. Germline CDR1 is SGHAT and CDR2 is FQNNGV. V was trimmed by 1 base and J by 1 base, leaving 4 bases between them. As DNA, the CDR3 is TGTGCCAGCAGCTTAGCAGGGAACACTGAAGCTTTCTTT. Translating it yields CASSLAGNTEAFF.

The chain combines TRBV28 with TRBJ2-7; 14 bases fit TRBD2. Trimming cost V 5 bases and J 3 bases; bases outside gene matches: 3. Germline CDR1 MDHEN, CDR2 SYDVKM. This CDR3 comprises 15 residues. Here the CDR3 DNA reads TGTGCCAGCAGTCGGACTAGCGGGAGGTTCTACGAGCAGTACTTC. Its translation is CASSRTSGRFYEQYF. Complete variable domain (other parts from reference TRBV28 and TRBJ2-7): DVKVTQSSRYLVKRTGEKVFLECVQDMDHENMFWYRQDPGLGLRLIYFSYDVKMKEKGDIPEGYSVSREKKERFSLILESASTNQTSMYLCASSRTSGRFYEQYFGPGTRLTVT.

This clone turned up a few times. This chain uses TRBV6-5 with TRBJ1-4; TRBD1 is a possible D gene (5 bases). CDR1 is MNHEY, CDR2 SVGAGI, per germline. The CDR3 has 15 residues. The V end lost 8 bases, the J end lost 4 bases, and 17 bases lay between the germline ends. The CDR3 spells CASAKSDTSNEKLFF. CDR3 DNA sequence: TGTGCCAGCGCGAAATCGGACACAAGTAATGAAAAACTGTTTTTT.

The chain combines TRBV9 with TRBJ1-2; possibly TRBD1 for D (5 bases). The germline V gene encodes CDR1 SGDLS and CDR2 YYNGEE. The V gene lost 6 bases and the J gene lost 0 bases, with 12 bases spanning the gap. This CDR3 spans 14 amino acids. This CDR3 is CASKRAGPNYGYTF. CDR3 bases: TGTGCCAGCAAACGGGCAGGGCCTAACTATGGCTACACCTTC.

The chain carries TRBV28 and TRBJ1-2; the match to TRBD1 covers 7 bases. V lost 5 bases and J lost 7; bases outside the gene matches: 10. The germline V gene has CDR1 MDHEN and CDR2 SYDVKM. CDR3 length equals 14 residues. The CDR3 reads CASSTPTGYSGYTF. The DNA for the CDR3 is TGTGCCAGCAGTACACCGACAGGGTACAGTGGCTACACCTTC.

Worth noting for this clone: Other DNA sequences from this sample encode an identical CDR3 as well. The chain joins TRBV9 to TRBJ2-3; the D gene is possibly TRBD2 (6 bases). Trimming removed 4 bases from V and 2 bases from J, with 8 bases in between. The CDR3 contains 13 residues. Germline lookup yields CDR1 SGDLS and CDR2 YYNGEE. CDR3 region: CASSTGVTDTQYF. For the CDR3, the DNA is TGTGCCAGCAGCACGGGGGTCACAGATACGCAGTATTTT.